Listed here are 19 T cell receptor beta chains from one sample, sequenced in a study of cytomegalovirus exposure and HLA in healthy donors. PCR amplification relied on 60 Vbeta primers (plus 13 Jbeta primers). Data came from immunoSEQ multiplex PCR; TCRdb stores just in-frame clones and leaves some out. The data hold 150,000 to 200,000 clones, with roughly 80% observed a single time. Input material: PBMCs. The source of these receptors is a woman aged 18-29 years in good health and CMV-seronegative.

This clone was found a few times. The chain links TRBV5-1 to TRBJ2-3; perhaps TRBD1 as D (6 bases). CDR1 SGHRS and CDR2 YFSETQ come from the germline V gene. Deletions cut 3 bases from V and 6 bases from J, with 20 bases between. The CDR3 runs 16 residues. CDR3 DNA sequence: TGCGCCAGCAGCTCCACAGGGAAACCATCCACCGATACGCAGTATTTT. Translation: CASSSTGKPSTDTQYF.

The chain uses TRBV13 and TRBJ2-3; 7 positions agree with TRBD1. Germline-derived CDR1 and CDR2 are PRHDT and FYEKMQ (reference sequence). V was clipped by 5 bases and J by 8 bases; unmatched bases: 10. The CDR3 extends over 14 amino acids. CDR3 amino acids: CASSLGQVGGTQYF. CDR3 DNA sequence: TGTGCCAGCAGCCTCGGACAGGTTGGCGGTACGCAGTATTTT.

This clone was observed a single time. CDR3 bases: TGTGCCAGCAGCTTGGGACAGTCTAACTATGGCTACACCTTC. Encoded protein: CASSLGQSNYGYTF. The gene calls are TRBV5-6 and TRBJ1-2; a weak D match, TRBD1 (5 bases). The CDR3 is 14 residues long. V lost 0 bases, J lost 0 bases, and 6 bases lay in between. CDR1 is SGHDT, CDR2 YYEEEE, per germline.

The chain has TRBV2 and TRBJ1-4, with 9 bases matching TRBD1. Unmatched junction bases numbered 0, after V lost 4 bases and J lost 6 bases. The CDR3 is 13 amino acids. Germline CDR1 and CDR2: SNHLY and FYNNEI. The CDR3, as DNA: TGTGCCAGCAGTGGGGACAGGGATGAAAAACTGTTTTTT. Its protein product is CASSGDRDEKLFF.

J is TRBJ2-1 and V is TRBV11-2; 7 bases are a match to TRBD1. The CDR3 is made up of 15 amino acids. Germline CDR1 and CDR2: SGHAT and FQNNGV. The junction had 2 bases not matched to a gene; V was cut back by 0 bases and J by 3 bases. The CDR3 sequence is CASSLEQGLYNEQFF. In nucleotides, the CDR3 is TGTGCCAGCAGCTTAGAACAGGGGCTCTACAATGAGCAGTTCTTC.

The chain has TRBV5-3 and TRBJ1-4, with TRBD1 as a possible D gene (6 bases). TRBV5-3 is labeled an ORF, and its function is uncertain. The V gene lost 4 bases and the J gene lost 2 bases, with 12 bases spanning the gap. The CDR3 is made up of 15 amino acids. The CDR3 region has the DNA TGTGCCAGAAGCCCCCTCAGGGGCACTAATGAAAAACTGTTTTTT. Translated: CARSPLRGTNEKLFF.

This chain connects TRBV11-2 to TRBJ2-3; 11 nucleotides agree with TRBD2. There are 17 residues in the CDR3. The J segment lost 2 bases and the V segment lost 4 bases, leaving 8 bases of the junction unmatched. Germline assignment: CDR1 SGHAT and CDR2 FQNNGV. CDR3 residues: CASSSEGTSGPTDTQYF. DNA of the CDR3: TGTGCCAGCAGCTCAGAAGGGACTAGCGGTCCCACAGATACGCAGTATTTT.

The table lists this clone with a few counts. The J gene is TRBJ2-1, the V gene TRBV19, with TRBD1 matching over 7 bases. V lost 10 bases, J lost 8 bases, and 14 bases stayed unmatched. Germline lookup yields CDR1 LNHDA and CDR2 SQIVND (reference sequence). The CDR3 totals 14 residues. The CDR3 loop reads CATSLLPQGDEQFF. The CDR3, as DNA: TGTGCCACCTCGCTGCTCCCCCAGGGGGATGAGCAGTTCTTC.

This rearrangement joins TRBV5-1 to TRBJ2-5, with TRBD2 identical over 11 bases. The CDR3 extends over 16 amino acids. The germline CDR1 and CDR2 sequences are SGHRS and YFSETQ. J gave up 5 bases and V 0 bases, and 6 bases lay outside the gene matches. The DNA of the CDR3 is TGCGCCAGCAGCTTGGGAGGGACTAGCGGTTCGGAGACCCAGTACTTC. The encoded protein is CASSLGGTSGSETQYF.

The gene calls are TRBV7-2 and TRBJ1-2; TRBD1 agrees at 7 bases. With V trimmed by 2 bases and J by 9 bases, 12 bases remained unmatched. Germline loops: CDR1 SGHTA, CDR2 FQGNSA. This CDR3 spans 15 amino acids. Here the CDR3 reads CASSLRDRPSGSYTF. The CDR3 DNA reads TGTGCCAGCAGCTTAAGGGACAGACCCTCTGGGAGCTACACCTTC.

The chain links TRBV27 to TRBJ2-1; no reliable D call. CDR1 MNHEY and CDR2 SMNVEV come from the germline V gene (reference sequence). The V gene lost 5 bases and the J gene lost 8 bases, with 7 bases spanning the gap. This CDR3 region has 11 residues. The CDR3 loop is CASSLGHEQFF. The CDR3 region has the DNA TGTGCCAGCAGTCTAGGCCATGAGCAGTTCTTC.

For this clone: One end of the junction fails to match germline, which may point to a read error. The CDR3 coding sequence is TGTTCCAGCAGCTATAAACCCCGGGAGGGGTCCTACGAGCAGTACTTC. Its translation is CSSSYKPREGSYEQYF. The chain has TRBV7-9 and TRBJ2-7; 8 positions agree with TRBD2. This CDR3 is built from 16 residues. Germline loops: CDR1 SEHNR, CDR2 FQNEAQ (reference sequence).

The chain recombines TRBV28 with TRBJ1-1, with TRBD1 identical over 9 bases. Germline-derived CDR1 and CDR2 are MDHEN and SYDVKM. The CDR3 is 12 residues long. V dropped 5 bases and J dropped 11; count of bases not matched to a gene: 6. CDR3 amino acids: CASSPGTGRAFF. DNA of the CDR3: TGTGCCAGCAGTCCCGGGACAGGGAGGGCTTTCTTT.

The CDR3 is CASSQDRTAYEQYF. CDR3 DNA sequence: TGCGCCAGCAGCCAAGATAGGACAGCCTACGAGCAGTACTTC. The chain couples TRBV4-1 to TRBJ2-5, with a weak D call TRBD1 (6 bases). The DNA end favors TRBJ2-7, so the J call may be wrong. The germline gives CDR1 MGHRA, CDR2 YSYEKL. The CDR3 is 14 amino acids.

V is TRBV15 and J is TRBJ1-3; TRBD1 aligns across 8 bases. In germline, CDR1 is LNHNV, CDR2 YYDKDF (reference sequence). CDR3 length: 20 amino acids. Germline trimming cut 0 bases from V and 0 bases from J; bases unmatched to any gene: 13. The CDR3 here is CATSRDQGGQAPHSGNTIYF. As DNA, the CDR3 is TGTGCCACCAGCAGAGATCAGGGGGGACAGGCTCCCCACTCTGGAAACACCATATATTTT.

This chain uses TRBV4-3 with TRBJ2-5; the match to TRBD1 covers 8 bases. Looked up from germline, CDR1 is LGHNA and CDR2 is YSLEER. Losses at the gene ends were 5 bases for V and 6 bases for J; bases not matched to a gene: 2. The CDR3 length is 12 residues. CDR3 loop: CASSNRGKTQYF. The CDR3, as DNA: TGCGCCAGCAGCAACAGGGGGAAGACCCAGTACTTC.

The chain couples TRBV28 to TRBJ1-5; 10 bases map to TRBD1. Germline CDR1 and CDR2: MDHEN and SYDVKM. The CDR3 is made up of 15 amino acids. After removal of 10 bases from V and 2 bases from J, the junction contained 8 bases not matched to a gene. CDR3 bases: TGTGCCACTCTGACAGGGGGCTCGGGCAATCAGCCCCAGCATTTT. As protein: CATLTGGSGNQPQHF.

This clone was counted between two and nine times. The rearrangement uses TRBV13 and TRBJ2-7; 13 bases line up with TRBD2. The V gene end was trimmed by 4 bases and the J gene end by 6 bases; junction bases not matched to a gene: 9. The CDR3 is 16 residues long. Germline V CDR1 and CDR2: PRHDT, FYEKMQ (reference sequence). CDR3 bases: TGTGCCAGCAGCTCGGTCGGACTAGCGGGAGTGGTCGAGCAGTACTTC. Its protein is CASSSVGLAGVVEQYF.

The chain uses TRBV6-1 and TRBJ2-5; TRBD2 matches at 13 bases. Losses at the gene ends were 6 bases for V and 5 bases for J; bases not matched to a gene: 6. CDR1 is MNHNS and CDR2 is SASEGT in the germline V gene. CDR3 length: 15 amino acids. The CDR3 loop is CASRRTSGSPETQYF. CDR3 bases: TGTGCCAGCAGAAGGACTAGCGGGAGCCCTGAGACCCAGTACTTC.